The T cell receptor beta chain under discussion was sequenced for a study of early T cells in non-severe SARS-CoV-2 infection. About the study: The authors sequenced bulk RNA from unsorted whole blood, leaving chains unpaired. Study-level points and caveats: Comparison of clonotypes with VDJdb favored anti-spike CD8 responses while missing private and CD4 specificities.

This clonotype was seen many times. Antigen specificity is unknown. Unique molecular identifiers were affixed to single, distinct cDNA molecules. From the 5' RACE reads, TCRdb called clonotypes with MiXCR, one entry per CDR3 protein. The sample holds about 69,000 distinct CDR3 sequences, about 9% seen once. Sequenced material: whole blood. This TCR derives from an adult who was a healthcare worker with PCR-confirmed SARS-CoV-2 infection or an uninfected control (not recorded which).

The CDR3 region is CASSVVGASAYNEQFF. CDR3 bases: TGTGCCAGCAGCGTAGTGGGGGCTAGCGCCTACAATGAGCAGTTCTTC. The gene calls are TRBV9 and TRBJ2-1, with D possibly being TRBD1 or TRBD2 (6 bases each). This CDR3 is 16 amino acids long. V lost 0 bases, J lost 2 bases, and 12 bases lay in between. CDR1 and CDR2 (germline): SGDLS, YYNGEE. Using reference TRBV9 and TRBJ2-1 for the parts outside the CDR3, the full variable domain is DSGVTQTPKHLITATGQRVTLRCSPRSGDLSVYWYQQSLDQGLQFLIQYYNGEERAKGNILERFSAQQFPDLHSELNLSSLELGDSALYFCASSVVGASAYNEQFFGPGTRLTVL.